Listed here are 9 T cell receptor beta chains from one sample, sequenced in a study of control samples from healthy donors and cancer patients. The method was immunoSEQ multiplex PCR; TCRdb's version includes in-frame clones alone and lacks a portion of them. The sample has over 150,000 clones, about 94% seen once. The material sequenced was PBMCs. These receptors were collected from a man between 60 and 75 years old with colorectal cancer.

This chain links TRBV20-1 with TRBJ2-3, with 11 bases lining up with TRBD2. The CDR3 has 19 amino acids. The germline V gene has CDR1 DFQATT and CDR2 SNEGSKA (reference sequence). The V and J ends lost 3 bases and 4 bases, in that order; junction bases with no gene match: 18. The CDR3 region is CSASPSLPGLADRADTQYF. In DNA form, the CDR3 reads TGCAGTGCTAGTCCCTCCCTCCCGGGACTAGCGGACCGGGCAGATACGCAGTATTTT.

This chain links TRBV25-1 with TRBJ2-1; TRBD1 is a possible D gene (6 bases). The CDR3 totals 15 residues. The germline CDR1 and CDR2 sequences are MGHDK and SYGVNS. Trimming removed 3 bases at V and 6 bases at J, with 15 bases between. The CDR3 nucleotides read TGTGCCAGCAGTGATCTACAGGGTGGCGGCAATGAGCAGTTCTTC. Translation: CASSDLQGGGNEQFF. Complete variable domain (other parts from reference TRBV25-1 and TRBJ2-1): EADIYQTPRYLVIGTGKKITLECSQTMGHDKMYWYQQDPGMELHLIHYSYGVNSTEKGDLSSESTVSRIRTEHFPLTLESARPSHTSQYLCASSDLQGGGNEQFFGPGTRLTVL.

The CDR3 DNA reads TGTGCCAGCAGCCTTCGGGCCGTAGAAGCTTTCTTT. Encoded protein: CASSLRAVEAFF. The chain employs TRBV6-5 and TRBJ1-1, with D unresolved. There are 12 residues in the CDR3. Germline V lookup: CDR1 MNHEY, CDR2 SVGAGI. V was clipped by 6 bases and J by 8 bases, with 13 bases between them.

This chain connects TRBV10-1 to TRBJ2-5, with TRBD2 matching 13 bases. The V and J ends lost 3 bases and 3 bases, in that order; junction bases with no gene match: 4. Germline CDR1 reads WNHNN; CDR2 reads SYGVQD (reference sequence). This CDR3 contains 16 residues. The CDR3 loop is CASSDYGTSGEETQYF. The DNA of the CDR3 is TGCGCCAGCAGTGATTATGGGACTAGCGGGGAAGAGACCCAGTACTTC.

The chain recombines TRBV6-1 with TRBJ1-2, with TRBD1 matching 9 bases. Germline CDR1 reads MNHNS; CDR2 reads SASEGT. With V trimmed by 1 base and J by 4 bases, 4 bases remained unmatched. The CDR3 loop spans 15 amino acids. This chain's CDR3 is CASSEVGTGLYGYTF. The CDR3 coding sequence is TGTGCCAGCAGTGAAGTAGGGACAGGGCTCTATGGCTACACCTTC.

This sequence joins TRBV5-6 and TRBJ1-4, with 9 bases lining up with TRBD1. The CDR3 contains 16 residues. With V trimmed by 1 base and J by 5 bases, 6 bases remained unmatched. Looked up from germline, CDR1 is SGHDT and CDR2 is YYEEEE. The CDR3 DNA reads as TGTGCCAGCAGCTTGCGCCCAGGGACAGGGAATGAAAAACTGTTTTTT. It yields the protein CASSLRPGTGNEKLFF. Filled out from reference TRBV5-6 and TRBJ1-4, the complete variable domain reads DAGVTQSPTHLIKTRGQQVTLRCSPKSGHDTVSWYQQALGQGPQFIFQYYEEEERQRGNFPDRFSGHQFPNYSSELNVNALLLGDSALYLCASSLRPGTGNEKLFFGSGTQLSVL.

The chain carries TRBV11-2 and TRBJ2-2; 9 bases map to TRBD1. Trimming removed 4 bases from V and 5 bases from J; junction bases left unmatched: 14. Germline CDR1 SGHAT, CDR2 FQNNGV. The CDR3 is 18 amino acids. The CDR3 sequence is CASSSHRGRVIKTGELFF. Here the CDR3 DNA reads TGTGCCAGCAGCTCCCACAGGGGGCGCGTCATAAAGACCGGGGAGCTGTTTTTT.

V and J are TRBV6-5 and TRBJ1-1, with D unclear. The CDR3 length is 14 residues. CDR1 and CDR2 from the germline V gene are MNHEY and SVGAGI. V was pared by 2 bases and J by 1 base, with 8 bases between. The DNA of the CDR3 is TGTGCCAGCAGTTACGGAGTCCGGAACACTGAAGCTTTCTTT. It is translated as CASSYGVRNTEAFF.

CDR3 nucleotide sequence: TGCAGCGTTACGTTCGGGAAACTGTTTTTT. It is translated as CSVTFGKLFF. The V gene is TRBV29-1, the J gene TRBJ1-4; D is undetermined. The germline V gene encodes CDR1 SQVTM and CDR2 ANQGSEA. Trimming removed 5 bases at V and 11 bases at J, with 9 bases between. The length of the CDR3 is 10 residues.